This T cell receptor beta chain was found in a study of T cell changes during pregnancy in multiple sclerosis. The method was immunoSEQ multiplex PCR; TCRdb's version includes in-frame clones alone and lacks a portion of them. Here the sample spans under 55,000 clones, about 90% being singletons. The sample here was CD8+ T cells from peripheral blood mononuclear cells, taken after pregnancy. This TCR came from a female donor with multiple sclerosis, enrolled in a pregnancy study.

CDR3 nucleotides: TGTGCCAGCAGCTTAGGTCAGGGGATCGCCTACGAGCAGTACTTC. Translating gives CASSLGQGIAYEQYF. The chain combines TRBV7-9 with TRBJ2-7; D may be TRBD1 (6 bases). The V end was cut by 1 base, the J end by 2 bases, with 12 bases between. Germline CDR1 SEHNR, CDR2 FQNEAQ (reference sequence). The CDR3 sequence is 15 residues long.